These T cell receptor beta chains were read from a single sample in a study of blood T cell repertoires in COVID-19. Only in-frame clones appear in the TCRdb table, and some are missing; sequencing was by immunoSEQ multiplex PCR. The sample lists hundreds of thousands of clones; about nine tenths were seen once. Sequencing was done on a sample of PBMCs or T cells enriched from blood (not recorded which). These receptors all stem from a man aged 55 to 70 who had recovered from COVID-19. Both conserved end residues are part of each CDR3. Fields, in order: V gene, J gene, D gene, CDR3 length, clone size, CDR3 DNA, CDR3 protein. A D gene is named only where the DNA matches it firmly. Some rows have no size entry. The others give once, few or many, or a class for an expanded clone.

V: TRBV15
J: TRBJ2-7
D: .
length: 14
size: .
DNA: TGTGCCACCAGCAGGGAGGACGGCCCCTACGAGCAGTACTTC
CDR3: CATSREDGPYEQYF

V: TRBV28
J: TRBJ1-1
D: TRBD1
length: 14
size: .
DNA: TGTGCCAGCAGTCCAGGGGGAAGTGGCACTGAAGCTTTCTTT
CDR3: CASSPGGSGTEAFF

V: TRBV5-1
J: TRBJ2-7
D: TRBD2
length: 14
size: once
DNA: TGCGCCAGCAGCTTGACTAGCGGGATGAACGAGCAGTACTTC
CDR3: CASSLTSGMNEQYF

V: TRBV7-9
J: TRBJ2-1
D: TRBD2
length: 15
size: .
DNA: TGTGCCAGCAGCATGGGACTAGCGGGAGTGGGTGAGCAGTTCTTC
CDR3: CASSMGLAGVGEQFF

V: TRBV7-2
J: TRBJ2-1
D: .
length: 15
size: .
DNA: TGTGCCAGCAGCTCACCGGGACTTAGCAGAAATGAGCAGTTCTTC
CDR3: CASSSPGLSRNEQFF

V: TRBV5-1
J: TRBJ2-7
D: .
length: 14
size: .
DNA: TGCGCCAGCAGCTCGGGCAGGGGCCTAGAGGAGCAGTACTTC
CDR3: CASSSGRGLEEQYF

V: TRBV19
J: TRBJ2-1
D: TRBD2
length: 17
size: .
DNA: TGTGCCAGTAGTATAGATCGGGGAGCGGGAGGGGATCTTGAGCAGTTCTTC
CDR3: CASSIDRGAGGDLEQFF

V: TRBV27
J: TRBJ1-5
D: TRBD1
length: 15
size: .
DNA: TGTGCCAGCAGGGTTATTGGGACAGGGGAGCAGCCCCAGCATTTT
CDR3: CASRVIGTGEQPQHF

V: TRBV28
J: TRBJ1-2
D: .
length: 12
size: .
DNA: TGTGCCAGCAGTACAGGCAACTATGGCTACACCTTC
CDR3: CASSTGNYGYTF

V: TRBV7-3
J: TRBJ1-1
D: .
length: 12
size: few
DNA: TGTGCCAGCAGCTACGAGGGGGCTGAAGCTTTCTTT
CDR3: CASSYEGAEAFF

V: TRBV19
J: TRBJ1-5
D: .
length: 15
size: few
DNA: TGTGCCAGTACTCCGGGGGGGCAGGACTGGTGGCCCCAGCATTTT
CDR3: CASTPGGQDWWPQHF

V: TRBV19
J: TRBJ1-5
D: .
length: 14
size: .
DNA: TGTGCCACTACCCGGAGAGATAGCAATCAGCCCCAGCATTTT
CDR3: CATTRRDSNQPQHF

V: TRBV27
J: TRBJ2-6
D: TRBD1
length: 20
size: few
DNA: TGTGCCAGCAGTCTCAGAGTTTCGGACAGGGGGCCCGGTGGGGCCAACGTCCTGACTTTC
CDR3: CASSLRVSDRGPGGANVLTF

V: TRBV14
J: TRBJ2-7
D: .
length: 13
size: .
DNA: TGTGCCAGCAGCCGGGACTCGATCGGCGAGCAGTACTTC
CDR3: CASSRDSIGEQYF

V: TRBV7-3
J: TRBJ1-3
D: .
length: 17
size: .
DNA: TGTGCCAGCAGCTTACATGCGGGGGGAGCATCTGGAAACACCATATATTTT
CDR3: CASSLHAGGASGNTIYF

V: TRBV2
J: TRBJ1-2
D: TRBD1
length: 11
size: .
DNA: TGTGCCAGCGGGACAGGGTTCGGCTACACCTTC
CDR3: CASGTGFGYTF

V: TRBV15
J: TRBJ2-7
D: .
length: 14
size: .
DNA: TGTGCCACCAGCAGCCGGGACACAGACTACGAGCAGTACTTC
CDR3: CATSSRDTDYEQYF

V: TRBV5-8
J: TRBJ1-1
D: .
length: 18
size: .
DNA: TGTGCCAGCAGCGTATACCTCTACCGATCCCCCATGAACACTGAAGCTTTCTTT
CDR3: CASSVYLYRSPMNTEAFF

V: TRBV4-2
J: TRBJ1-4
D: .
length: 15
size: .
DNA: TGTGCCAGCAGCCAAGGTTGGAGGGGAAGTGAAAAACTGTTTTTT
CDR3: CASSQGWRGSEKLFF

V: TRBV9
J: TRBJ2-7
D: .
length: 13
size: .
DNA: TGTGCCAGCAGCGTCGGGGTATCCTACGAGCAGTACTTC
CDR3: CASSVGVSYEQYF

V: TRBV5-1
J: TRBJ1-5
D: .
length: 15
size: .
DNA: TGCGCCAGCAGCTTGGGGCAGGATAGCAATCAGCCCCAGCATTTT
CDR3: CASSLGQDSNQPQHF

V: TRBV5-1
J: TRBJ2-3
D: .
length: 16
size: .
DNA: TGCGCCAGCAGCTTGGATCGGGGGTTGAGCACAGATACGCAGTATTTT
CDR3: CASSLDRGLSTDTQYF

V: TRBV7-8
J: TRBJ1-2
D: TRBD1
length: 14
size: .
DNA: TGTGCCAGCAGCCCCCGGGACAGGGGATTGGGCTACACCTTC
CDR3: CASSPRDRGLGYTF

V: TRBV28
J: TRBJ1-5
D: TRBD1
length: 17
size: .
DNA: TGTGCCAGCAGTCTCTCTACGACAGGGCTGAGAAATCAGCCCCAGCATTTT
CDR3: CASSLSTTGLRNQPQHF

V: TRBV5-3
J: TRBJ2-6
D: TRBD2
length: 20
size: .
DNA: TGTGCCAGAAGCTTGGTAATCCTTCGGGGGGGCTGCACTGGGGCCAACGTCCTGACTTTC
CDR3: CARSLVILRGGCTGANVLTF

V: TRBV18
J: TRBJ1-5
D: .
length: 14
size: .
DNA: TGTGCCAGCTCACCACAGGGGTTAAATCAGCCCCAGCATTTT
CDR3: CASSPQGLNQPQHF

V: TRBV30
J: TRBJ2-7
D: .
length: 13
size: .
DNA: TGTGCCTGGGGGACGGCGGGGACCGGCGAGCAGTACTTC
CDR3: CAWGTAGTGEQYF

V: TRBV7-3
J: TRBJ2-2
D: .
length: 14
size: once
DNA: TGTGCCAGCAGCTTATCCGGGAACACCGGGGAGCTGTTTTTT
CDR3: CASSLSGNTGELFF

V: TRBV19
J: TRBJ2-5
D: TRBD1
length: 14
size: .
DNA: TGTGCCAGTAGTATAGGGCGGACAGGGGAGACCCAGTACTTC
CDR3: CASSIGRTGETQYF

V: TRBV24-1
J: TRBJ2-3
D: .
length: 15
size: .
DNA: TGTGCCACCAGTGATTTGGCTAGCGGCACAGATACGCAGTATTTT
CDR3: CATSDLASGTDTQYF

V: TRBV28
J: TRBJ2-1
D: .
length: 14
size: .
DNA: TGTGCCACTAGGGTGACGGGAAACTACAATGAGCAGTTCTTC
CDR3: CATRVTGNYNEQFF

V: TRBV6-1
J: TRBJ2-7
D: TRBD2
length: 16
size: few
DNA: TGTGCCAGCAGTGAGAGGGTAGCGGGAGGGTCTTACGAGCAGTACTTC
CDR3: CASSERVAGGSYEQYF

V: TRBV9
J: TRBJ2-1
D: TRBD1
length: 14
size: .
DNA: TGTGCCAGCAGCACAATTACAGGGGCAACTGAGCAGTTCTTC
CDR3: CASSTITGATEQFF

V: TRBV28
J: TRBJ1-5
D: TRBD1
length: 15
size: .
DNA: TGTGCCAGCAGTTTCCGCACAGGGGGCGGTCAGCCCCAGCATTTT
CDR3: CASSFRTGGGQPQHF

V: TRBV6-2/TRBV6-3
J: TRBJ1-5
D: .
length: 13
size: once
DNA: TGTGCCAGCAGTACCGGGAGTCGTCGAGCCCAGCATTTT
CDR3: CASSTGSRRAQHF

V: TRBV5-4
J: TRBJ2-7
D: .
length: 16
size: .
DNA: TGTGCCAGCAGCTTGGGGGTTGGACCGGCGGGGTACGAGCAGTACTTC
CDR3: CASSLGVGPAGYEQYF

V: TRBV6-2/TRBV6-3
J: TRBJ2-5
D: .
length: 15
size: .
DNA: TGTGCCAGCAGTTACCCGCTTGGGGGGCAAGAGACCCAGTACTTC
CDR3: CASSYPLGGQETQYF

V: TRBV7-3
J: TRBJ1-6
D: .
length: 15
size: .
DNA: TGTGCCAGCAGCTTCTCAGGGCTTCGGGATTCACCCCTCCACTTT
CDR3: CASSFSGLRDSPLHF

V: TRBV18
J: TRBJ2-3
D: .
length: 14
size: .
DNA: TGTGCCAGCTCAGACAGGCTGGGGACAGATACGCAGTATTTT
CDR3: CASSDRLGTDTQYF

V: TRBV7-9
J: TRBJ2-3
D: TRBD1
length: 14
size: .
DNA: TGTGCCAGCAGCTTGACAGGGATGACAGATACGCAGTATTTT
CDR3: CASSLTGMTDTQYF

V: TRBV19
J: TRBJ2-5
D: TRBD1
length: 14
size: few
DNA: TGTGCCAGTAGTACCGGGACAGTTTTGGAGACCCAGTACTTC
CDR3: CASSTGTVLETQYF

V: TRBV6-6
J: TRBJ2-5
D: .
length: 15
size: few
DNA: TGTGCCAGCAGTTACTCGAGGGGGACCCAAGAGACCCAGTACTTC
CDR3: CASSYSRGTQETQYF

V: TRBV6-5
J: TRBJ2-7
D: TRBD1
length: 13
size: .
DNA: TGTGCCAGCTTTGGACAGGGGTGGTACGAGCAGTACTTC
CDR3: CASFGQGWYEQYF

V: TRBV5-6
J: TRBJ1-2
D: TRBD1
length: 15
size: .
DNA: TGTGCCAGCAGCCCGACAGGGTCTAACAACTATGGCTACACCTTC
CDR3: CASSPTGSNNYGYTF

V: TRBV18
J: TRBJ2-5
D: .
length: 15
size: .
DNA: TGTGCCAGCTCACCAAGTAGCCCCCCTGAGGAGACCCAGTACTTC
CDR3: CASSPSSPPEETQYF

V: TRBV10-3
J: TRBJ1-1
D: TRBD1
length: 13
size: .
DNA: TGTGCCATCACGGGACAGGGAAGCACTGAAGCTTTCTTT
CDR3: CAITGQGSTEAFF

V: TRBV19
J: TRBJ1-2
D: .
length: 13
size: .
DNA: TGTGCCAGTAGTGCCACTGCTAACTATGGCTACACCTTC
CDR3: CASSATANYGYTF

V: TRBV6-1
J: TRBJ1-2
D: TRBD1
length: 16
size: .
DNA: TGTGCCAGCAGTGAAGACAACAGGGGTATTCTCGATGGCTACACCTTC
CDR3: CASSEDNRGILDGYTF

V: TRBV28
J: TRBJ1-5
D: TRBD1
length: 13
size: .
DNA: TGTGCCAGCAGGGACAGGGACAATCAGCCCCAGCATTTT
CDR3: CASRDRDNQPQHF

V: TRBV28
J: TRBJ1-2
D: TRBD1
length: 16
size: .
DNA: TGTGCCAGCAGCTCCCCCGGGACAGGGGTTATCTATGGCTACACCTTC
CDR3: CASSSPGTGVIYGYTF

V: TRBV28
J: TRBJ1-4
D: TRBD1
length: 14
size: .
DNA: TGTGCCAGCAGTTTGTGGGACAGAGGCGAAAAACTGTTTTTT
CDR3: CASSLWDRGEKLFF

V: TRBV2
J: TRBJ1-2
D: TRBD1
length: 14
size: .
DNA: TGTGCCAGCAGTATAGACAGGGGTTTAAGTGGCTACACCTTC
CDR3: CASSIDRGLSGYTF

V: TRBV19
J: TRBJ2-1
D: .
length: 15
size: .
DNA: TGTGCCAGTAGTATAGATAGCGGTTCCTACAATGAGCAGTTCTTC
CDR3: CASSIDSGSYNEQFF

V: TRBV2
J: TRBJ2-7
D: .
length: 15
size: .
DNA: TGTGCCAGCACCCTCGGAGAGACTTTAGCCTACGAGCAGTACTTC
CDR3: CASTLGETLAYEQYF